This TCR beta chain was profiled in a study of HIV-infected patients and healthy controls. Reverse transcription used roughly 480 ng RNA and constant-region primers for alpha and beta. Alpha and beta chain libraries were made separately by chain-specific third strand synthesis with multiplexing indices. A single record per CDR3 protein comes from TCRdb applying MiXCR to the 5' RACE reads. Here the sample spans about 5,500 distinct CDR3 sequences, under 9.5% being singletons. This clonotype is classed as medium-sized (0.01 to 0.1%). From germline, CDR1 is SGHNT and CDR2 YYREEE (reference sequence). The CDR3 extends over 14 amino acids. Trimming took off 7 bases at V and 9 bases at J, with 21 bases between the two ends. All unsorted peripheral T cells were captured because whole blood was used without fractionation.

This receptor was identified in an adult with HIV infection. The genes are TRBV5-4 and TRBJ2-3, with unresolved D. The sequencing used blood, collected before antiretroviral therapy. CDR3 sequence (DNA): TGTGCCAGCGGCCCGGAGCTTACGAGACCCACGCAGTATTTT. Amino acids: CASGPELTRPTQYF. The full variable domain, completed using reference TRBV5-4 and TRBJ2-3, is ETGVTQSPTHLIKTRGQQVTLRCSSQSGHNTVSWYQQALGQGPQFIFQYYREEENGRGNFPPRFSGLQFPNYSSELNVNALELDDSALYLCASGPELTRPTQYFGPGTRLTVL.